This TCR beta chain was profiled in a study of control samples from healthy donors and cancer patients. This CDR3 is built from 14 residues. Trimming shortened V by 0 bases and J by 4 bases, and 10 bases separated the two germline ends. Germline CDR1 SGHDT, CDR2 YYEEEE. Profiling relied on immunoSEQ multiplex PCR, and the TCRdb table lists in-frame clones only, not all of them. The data hold around 130,000 clones, with 70% to 90% observed a single time. This chain joins TRBV5-6 and TRBJ1-2; D unclear. This clonotype originated in a man aged 45-65 years in good health. The specimen was blood. CDR3 region: CASSLDGRAYGYTF. The CDR3, as DNA: TGTGCCAGCAGCTTGGATGGACGGGCCTATGGCTACACCTTC.